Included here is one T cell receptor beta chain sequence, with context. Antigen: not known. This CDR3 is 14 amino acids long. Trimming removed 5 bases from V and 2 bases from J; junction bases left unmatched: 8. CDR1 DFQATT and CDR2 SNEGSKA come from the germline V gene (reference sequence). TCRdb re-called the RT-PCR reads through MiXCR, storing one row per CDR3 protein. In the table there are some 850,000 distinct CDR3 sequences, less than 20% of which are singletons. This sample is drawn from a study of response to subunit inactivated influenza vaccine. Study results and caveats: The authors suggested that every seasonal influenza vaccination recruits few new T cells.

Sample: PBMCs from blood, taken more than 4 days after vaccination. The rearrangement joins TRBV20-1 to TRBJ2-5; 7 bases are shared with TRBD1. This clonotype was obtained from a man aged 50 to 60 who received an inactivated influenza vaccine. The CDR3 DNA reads TGCAGTGCTCGTAACACGGGACAGCAAGAGACCCAGTACTTC. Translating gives CSARNTGQQETQYF.